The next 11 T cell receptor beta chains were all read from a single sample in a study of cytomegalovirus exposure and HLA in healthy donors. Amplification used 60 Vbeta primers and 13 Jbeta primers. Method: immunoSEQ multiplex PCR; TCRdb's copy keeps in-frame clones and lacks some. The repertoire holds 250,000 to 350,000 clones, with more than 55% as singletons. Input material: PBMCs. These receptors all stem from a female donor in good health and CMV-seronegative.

CDR3 sequence: CASSLAGTGGYYEQYF. The CDR3 DNA follows: TGTGCCAGCAGCTTGGCGGGGACAGGCGGATACTACGAGCAGTACTTC. The rearrangement joins TRBV5-4 to TRBJ2-5; 8 bases map to TRBD1. Gene TRBJ2-7 matches the end of the DNA better, so the J call may be wrong. Per germline, CDR1 SGHNT and CDR2 YYREEE (reference sequence). The CDR3 runs 16 residues.

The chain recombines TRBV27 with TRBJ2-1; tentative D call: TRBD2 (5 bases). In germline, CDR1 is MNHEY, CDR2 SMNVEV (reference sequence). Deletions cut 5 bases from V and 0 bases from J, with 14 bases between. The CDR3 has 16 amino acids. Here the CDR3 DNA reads TGTGCCAGCAGTCGTGGACTGGCTAGCTCCTACAATGAGCAGTTCTTC. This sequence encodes CASSRGLASSYNEQFF.

CDR3 loop: CASSPRTGLGEKLFF. The CDR3 DNA reads as TGTGCCAGCAGCCCCCGGACAGGGCTGGGCGAAAAACTGTTTTTT. The rearrangement links TRBV11-3 to TRBJ1-4, with TRBD1 identical over 8 bases. V lost 5 bases to trimming and J lost 8 bases; unmatched junction nucleotides: 10. The CDR3 runs to 15 residues. Germline V lookup: CDR1 SGHNT, CDR2 YENEEA.

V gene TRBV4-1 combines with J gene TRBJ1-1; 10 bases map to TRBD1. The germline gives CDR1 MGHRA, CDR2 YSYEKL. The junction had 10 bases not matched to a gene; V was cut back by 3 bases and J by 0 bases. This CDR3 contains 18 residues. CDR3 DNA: TGCGCCAGCAGCCACCCATCCGGGACAGGGGTGATGAACACTGAAGCTTTCTTT. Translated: CASSHPSGTGVMNTEAFF.

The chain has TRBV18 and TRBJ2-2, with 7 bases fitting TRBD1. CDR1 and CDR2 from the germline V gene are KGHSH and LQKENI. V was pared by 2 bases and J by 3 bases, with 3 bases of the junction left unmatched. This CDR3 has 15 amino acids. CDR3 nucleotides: TGTGCCAGCTCACCATGGACAGGCCACACCGGGGAGCTGTTTTTT. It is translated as CASSPWTGHTGELFF. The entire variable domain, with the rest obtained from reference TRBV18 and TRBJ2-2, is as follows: NAGVMQNPRHLVRRRGQEARLRCSPMKGHSHVYWYRQLPEEGLKFMVYLQKENIIDESGMPKERFSAEFPKEGPSILRIQQVVRGDSAAYFCASSPWTGHTGELFFGEGSRLTVL.

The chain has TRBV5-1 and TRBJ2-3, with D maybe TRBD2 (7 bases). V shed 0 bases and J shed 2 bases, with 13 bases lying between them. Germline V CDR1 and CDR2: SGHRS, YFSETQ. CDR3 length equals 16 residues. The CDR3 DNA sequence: TGCGCCAGCAGCTTGGGACTAGGGGGGGCCACAGATACGCAGTATTTT. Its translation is CASSLGLGGATDTQYF. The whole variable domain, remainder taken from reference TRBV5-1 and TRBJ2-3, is KAGVTQTPRYLIKTRGQQVTLSCSPISGHRSVSWYQQTPGQGLQFLFEYFSETQRNKGNFPGRFSGRQFSNSRSEMNVSTLELGDSALYLCASSLGLGGATDTQYFGPGTRLTVL.

The chain's CDR3 is CASSQGRAGTTDTQYF. CDR3 DNA: TGTGCCAGCAGCCAAGGACGAGCGGGGACTACAGATACGCAGTATTTT. The V and J genes are TRBV4-2 and TRBJ2-3, with 7 bases that match TRBD2. Per germline, CDR1 LGHNA and CDR2 YNFKEQ. CDR3 length: 16 residues. V gave up 1 base and J gave up 3 bases; unmatched junction bases: 7.

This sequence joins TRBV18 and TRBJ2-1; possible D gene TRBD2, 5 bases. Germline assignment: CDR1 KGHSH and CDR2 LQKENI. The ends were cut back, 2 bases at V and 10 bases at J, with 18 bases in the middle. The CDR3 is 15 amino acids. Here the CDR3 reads CASSPMSGSFGEQFF. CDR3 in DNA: TGTGCCAGCTCACCAATGAGCGGTAGCTTCGGGGAGCAGTTCTTC.

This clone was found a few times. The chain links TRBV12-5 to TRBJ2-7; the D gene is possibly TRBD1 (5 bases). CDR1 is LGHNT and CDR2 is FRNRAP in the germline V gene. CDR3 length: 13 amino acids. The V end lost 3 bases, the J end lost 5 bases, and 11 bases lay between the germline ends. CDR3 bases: TGTGCTAGTGGTTTTCGCAGGGCGGACGAGCAGTACTTC. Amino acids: CASGFRRADEQYF.

CDR3 loop: CASSSGMGYTF. The CDR3 region has the DNA TGTGCCAGCAGTTCAGGGATGGGCTACACCTTC. The gene calls are TRBV27 and TRBJ1-2, with D maybe TRBD1 (5 bases). The CDR3 is 11 residues long. V lost 4 bases and J lost 8, with 8 bases in between. Germline V lookup: CDR1 MNHEY, CDR2 SMNVEV (reference sequence).

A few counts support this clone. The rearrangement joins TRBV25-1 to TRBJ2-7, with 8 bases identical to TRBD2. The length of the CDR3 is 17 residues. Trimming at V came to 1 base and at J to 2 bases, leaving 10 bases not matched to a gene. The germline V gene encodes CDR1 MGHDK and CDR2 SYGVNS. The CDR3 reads CASSESWVSGKPYEQYF. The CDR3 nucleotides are TGTGCCAGCAGTGAATCTTGGGTTAGCGGGAAGCCCTACGAGCAGTACTTC.